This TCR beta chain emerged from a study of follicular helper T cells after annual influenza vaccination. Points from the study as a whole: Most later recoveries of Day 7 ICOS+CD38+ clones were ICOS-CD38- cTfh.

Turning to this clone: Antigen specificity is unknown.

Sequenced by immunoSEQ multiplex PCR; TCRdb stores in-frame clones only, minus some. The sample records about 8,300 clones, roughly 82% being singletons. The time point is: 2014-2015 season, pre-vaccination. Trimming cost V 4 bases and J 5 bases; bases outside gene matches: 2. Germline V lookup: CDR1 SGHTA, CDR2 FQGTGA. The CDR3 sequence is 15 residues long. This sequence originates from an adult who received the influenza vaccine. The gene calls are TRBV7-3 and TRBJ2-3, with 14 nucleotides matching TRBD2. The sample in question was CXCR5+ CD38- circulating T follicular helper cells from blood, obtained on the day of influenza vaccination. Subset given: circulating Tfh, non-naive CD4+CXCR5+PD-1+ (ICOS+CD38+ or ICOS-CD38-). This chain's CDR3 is CASSWTSGGLDTQYF. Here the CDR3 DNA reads TGTGCCAGCAGCTGGACTAGCGGGGGGTTAGATACGCAGTATTTT.